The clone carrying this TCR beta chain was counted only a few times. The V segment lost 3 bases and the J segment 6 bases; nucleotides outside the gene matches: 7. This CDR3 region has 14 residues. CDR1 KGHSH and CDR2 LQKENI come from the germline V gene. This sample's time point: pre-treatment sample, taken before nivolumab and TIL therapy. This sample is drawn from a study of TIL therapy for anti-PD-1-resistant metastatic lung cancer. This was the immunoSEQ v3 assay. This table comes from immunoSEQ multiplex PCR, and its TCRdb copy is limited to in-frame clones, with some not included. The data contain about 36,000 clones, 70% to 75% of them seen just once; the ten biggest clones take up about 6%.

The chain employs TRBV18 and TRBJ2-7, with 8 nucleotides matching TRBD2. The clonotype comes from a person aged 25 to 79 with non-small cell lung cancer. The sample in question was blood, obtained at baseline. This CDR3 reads CASSPRLARTEQYF. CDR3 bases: TGTGCCAGCTCACCCCGACTAGCGCGAACCGAGCAGTACTTC.